This T cell receptor (beta chain) derives from a study of T cells after yellow fever vaccination (dated by TCRdb to between 2018 and 2021). Study-level background: The SMART-Seq v4 Ultra Low Input RNA kit was used to prepare libraries from fractions with low cell numbers. Bulk TCR alpha and beta repertoires were sequenced longitudinally to track T-cell clones before and after primary and booster YFV17D yellow fever vaccination. The cohort comprised two healthy male donors, one aged 18 to 30 and one aged 30 to 40 years. Blood was collected at multiple timepoints before and after primary and secondary immunization, and bulk PBMC replicates and cell subsets were isolated. Findings and caveats that apply to the study as a whole: The secondary T-cell response was weaker than the primary response but faster, peaking on day 5 instead of day 15. Because only two donors were included in the study, the extent to which the findings can be generalized is limited. After the booster, most of the clones that had expanded following primary vaccination were detected again (just under 97% of CD4 and 85% to 90% of CD8), which suggests that memory was broadly maintained. A small fraction of clonotypes appeared in both the CD4 and CD8 compartments, likely as a result of convergent recombination. Computational filtering was required because FACS-sorted repertoires could contain abundant contaminating clonotypes from the bulk population.

TCR cDNA was made using 5'RACE template switching, a step that added a universal primer site and unique molecular identifiers. Priming for cDNA synthesis came from both the TCR alpha and TCR beta constant segments. Library amplification used two PCR steps, and the second PCR step added sample barcodes and sequencing adapters. Sequencing of libraries was performed on Illumina HiSeq 2500 (2x100 bp) or NovaSeq (2x150 bp). The authors' analysis ran thus. MIGEC handled demultiplexing of reads and collapsing into UMI consensus sequences, while MiXCR performed V(D)J alignment. Vaccine-responding clonotypes were identified with edgeR using replicate PBMC samples, with FDR below 0.01 and a log2 fold change above 5 up to day 15 being required. Each bulk clonotype was labeled CD4 or CD8 based on which sequenced repertoire, CD4 or CD8, contained the clonotype at higher abundance. The public sequencing data were trimmed at Q25 with fastp and processed into clonotypes with MiXCR by TCRdb, which kept only in-frame beta chains. Every CDR3 protein is listed once, alongside the most common genes and DNA of its rows. The V and J calls shown here were made by TCRdb, not taken from the authors' results. This sample lists just under 600,000 distinct CDR3 sequences; about 13% were detected once. 11% to 15% of the sample is taken by the ten largest.

This clonotype occurred once. Its antigen target is currently unknown. No base quality values were provided; no much bigger clone lies one nucleotide off. A lone read gives weak evidence. Interpreted using the paper, the treatment or condition label stands for: live attenuated yellow fever vaccine strain. At every blood-draw timepoint, two biological replicates of bulk PBMCs were collected. PBMCs were isolated from peripheral blood using a standard Ficoll-Paque protocol. TriZol was used to extract RNA from bulk PBMCs, CD4 and CD8 fractions, and dextramer-positive and dextramer-negative fractions. Sequencing used PBMCs, obtained on the day of the yellow fever booster vaccination. The sequence was collected from a man aged 25 to 40 who received the YFV17D yellow fever vaccine.

The CDR3 corresponds to CASSVEGTAGSPLHF. The sequenced DNA is TGTGCCAGCAGCGTAGAAGGGACGGCAGGATCACCCCTCCACTTT. This sequence uses TRBV9 and TRBJ1-6; the best D guess is TRBD1, with 5 bases matching. V is shortened by 0 bases, J by 10 bases, and the region joining them spans 14 bases. There are 15 amino acids in the CDR3, from cysteine to phenylalanine inclusive. CDR3 DNA only is kept here, 45 bases in frame from base 1. According to the germline V gene, CDR1 reads SGDLS and CDR2 reads YYNGEE.